Listed below are T cell receptor beta chains from one sample, sequenced in a study of T cell clones after liver transplantation. Data came from immunoSEQ multiplex PCR; TCRdb stores just in-frame clones and leaves some out. The sample includes roughly 97,000 clones, more than 75% of them seen just once. The specimen comprised CD4+ T cells from blood, sampled before liver transplant. The receptors come from a human donor who received a liver transplant. The CDR3 runs from the conserved cysteine through the conserved F or W. Each record gives: CDR3 DNA, CDR3 protein, V gene, CDR3 length, D gene, clone size, J gene. The D gene is left open where the match is weak. The size of a clone is reported for some rows only, either as once, few or many, or as a class for expanded clones.

CDR3nt: TGTGCCAGCAGCCCGGGACCATACACCGGGGAGCTGTTTTTT
CDR3aa: CASSPGPYTGELFF
v_gene: TRBV7-9
len: 14
d_gene: NA
abundance: few
j_gene: TRBJ2-2

CDR3nt: TGTGCCAGCAGTGAAATCCTTACGGGACTCTTGAACACTGAAGCTTTCTTT
CDR3aa: CASSEILTGLLNTEAFF
v_gene: TRBV6-1
len: 17
d_gene: NA
abundance: NA
j_gene: TRBJ1-1

CDR3nt: TGTGCCACCAGCAGAGATCGAGCTCAGCCCCAGCATTTT
CDR3aa: CATSRDRAQPQHF
v_gene: TRBV15
len: 13
d_gene: NA
abundance: NA
j_gene: TRBJ1-5

CDR3nt: TGTGCCAGCTCACCATCGAAAGGCGCTGGGGATACGCAGTATTTT
CDR3aa: CASSPSKGAGDTQYF
v_gene: TRBV18
len: 15
d_gene: NA
abundance: NA
j_gene: TRBJ2-3

CDR3nt: TGTGCCAGCAGGGGGACGGTCAACTATGGCTACACCTTC
CDR3aa: CASRGTVNYGYTF
v_gene: TRBV6-1
len: 13
d_gene: NA
abundance: NA
j_gene: TRBJ1-2

CDR3nt: TGTGCCAGCAGCTTAGTCGGCATTAATGTTGGGAATTCACCCCTCCACTTT
CDR3aa: CASSLVGINVGNSPLHF
v_gene: TRBV11-2
len: 17
d_gene: NA
abundance: NA
j_gene: TRBJ1-6

CDR3nt: TGTGCCAGCAGCGAAGGGACAGGTGGATGGGGAGCTTTCTTT
CDR3aa: CASSEGTGGWGAFF
v_gene: TRBV2
len: 14
d_gene: TRBD1
abundance: few
j_gene: TRBJ1-1

CDR3nt: TGCGCCAGCAGCTTGAATTCTGGCAGGGGAGGAAAACTGTTTTTT
CDR3aa: CASSLNSGRGGKLFF
v_gene: TRBV5-1
len: 15
d_gene: NA
abundance: NA
j_gene: TRBJ1-4

CDR3nt: TGTGCCAGCAGTCTGACGGGGGGCGGGAATCAGCCCCAGCATTTT
CDR3aa: CASSLTGGGNQPQHF
v_gene: TRBV6-4
len: 15
d_gene: NA
abundance: NA
j_gene: TRBJ1-5

CDR3nt: TGTGCCAGTAGCTCCCGGGCCCAGACGGGAAACACCATATATTTT
CDR3aa: CASSSRAQTGNTIYF
v_gene: TRBV19
len: 15
d_gene: NA
abundance: NA
j_gene: TRBJ1-3

CDR3nt: TGCAGCGTACGGGACAGCGCCTACGAGCAGTACTTC
CDR3aa: CSVRDSAYEQYF
v_gene: TRBV29-1
len: 12
d_gene: TRBD1
abundance: NA
j_gene: TRBJ2-7

CDR3nt: TGTGCCAGCAGTGAACGCAGGGGAACGGCCTACAATGAGCAGTTCTTC
CDR3aa: CASSERRGTAYNEQFF
v_gene: TRBV6-4
len: 16
d_gene: NA
abundance: NA
j_gene: TRBJ2-1

CDR3nt: TGTGCCAGCAGTGGACGCGGGAGGGCCGACAATGAGCAGTTCTTC
CDR3aa: CASSGRGRADNEQFF
v_gene: TRBV6-1
len: 15
d_gene: TRBD2
abundance: NA
j_gene: TRBJ2-1

CDR3nt: TGTGCCAGCAGCTTGACAGGGAGTCAGCAGTACTTC
CDR3aa: CASSLTGSQQYF
v_gene: TRBV11-3
len: 12
d_gene: TRBD1
abundance: NA
j_gene: TRBJ2-7

CDR3nt: TGTGCCAGCAGGAAACAGACGTTCAATGAAAAACTGTTTTTT
CDR3aa: CASRKQTFNEKLFF
v_gene: TRBV7-9
len: 14
d_gene: NA
abundance: NA
j_gene: TRBJ1-4

CDR3nt: TGTGCCAGCAGCCAAGCAGGTTTTAACAATGAGCAGTTCTTC
CDR3aa: CASSQAGFNNEQFF
v_gene: TRBV4-2
len: 14
d_gene: NA
abundance: NA
j_gene: TRBJ2-1

CDR3nt: TGTGCCAGCTCAATCGGGAGGGGTGAGACCCAGTACTTC
CDR3aa: CASSIGRGETQYF
v_gene: TRBV18
len: 13
d_gene: TRBD2
abundance: NA
j_gene: TRBJ2-5

CDR3nt: TGTGCCAGCTGGACAGTGGCCAAAAACATTCAGTACTTC
CDR3aa: CASWTVAKNIQYF
v_gene: TRBV6-1
len: 13
d_gene: NA
abundance: NA
j_gene: TRBJ2-4

CDR3nt: TGTGCCAGCAGCTTGGGGGGGCGCGGGGTGTCTGGTGAAAAACTGTTTTTT
CDR3aa: CASSLGGRGVSGEKLFF
v_gene: TRBV5-4
len: 17
d_gene: NA
abundance: NA
j_gene: TRBJ1-4

CDR3nt: TGTGCCAGCAGTTTAGAAGTCGGGGAGCTGTTTTTT
CDR3aa: CASSLEVGELFF
v_gene: TRBV28
len: 12
d_gene: NA
abundance: NA
j_gene: TRBJ2-2

CDR3nt: TGTGCCAGCAGCTTATTCGACCTCTACGAGCAGTACTTC
CDR3aa: CASSLFDLYEQYF
v_gene: TRBV7-2
len: 13
d_gene: NA
abundance: NA
j_gene: TRBJ2-7

CDR3nt: TGTGCCAGCTCACCACGGGGCGGGGATGGCTACACCTTC
CDR3aa: CASSPRGGDGYTF
v_gene: TRBV18
len: 13
d_gene: NA
abundance: NA
j_gene: TRBJ1-2

CDR3nt: TGTGCCAGCAGCGTAGCGGGATCCGTGGACTATGGCTACACCTTC
CDR3aa: CASSVAGSVDYGYTF
v_gene: TRBV9
len: 15
d_gene: NA
abundance: NA
j_gene: TRBJ1-2

CDR3nt: TGTGCCAGCAGCTTGGTGACCGAGCAGTACTTC
CDR3aa: CASSLVTEQYF
v_gene: TRBV7-3
len: 11
d_gene: NA
abundance: NA
j_gene: TRBJ2-7

CDR3nt: TGTGCCAGCATCTTCGGAATCGCAGATACGCAGTATTTT
CDR3aa: CASIFGIADTQYF
v_gene: TRBV2
len: 13
d_gene: NA
abundance: NA
j_gene: TRBJ2-3

CDR3nt: TGTGCCAGCAGCTCCTTAGCGGGGGGCTACTCTGGGGCCAACGTCCTGACTTTC
CDR3aa: CASSSLAGGYSGANVLTF
v_gene: TRBV7-6
len: 18
d_gene: TRBD2
abundance: NA
j_gene: TRBJ2-6

CDR3nt: TGTGCCAGCACTACGGCGACAGGGCAGGTCACCGGGGAGCTGTTTTTT
CDR3aa: CASTTATGQVTGELFF
v_gene: TRBV7-6
len: 16
d_gene: TRBD1
abundance: NA
j_gene: TRBJ2-2

CDR3nt: TGCGCCAGCAGCTTGCTAGCGACTTCCTACGAGCAGTACTTC
CDR3aa: CASSLLATSYEQYF
v_gene: TRBV5-1
len: 14
d_gene: NA
abundance: NA
j_gene: TRBJ2-7

CDR3nt: TGTGCCAGTAGTATACGGGCTAGCGGGGACCCCCTGCAGCAGTACTTC
CDR3aa: CASSIRASGDPLQQYF
v_gene: TRBV19
len: 16
d_gene: TRBD2
abundance: NA
j_gene: TRBJ2-7

CDR3nt: TGTGCCAGCAGGGGGACAGGATTCTCCTACGAGCAGTACTTC
CDR3aa: CASRGTGFSYEQYF
v_gene: TRBV2
len: 14
d_gene: TRBD1
abundance: NA
j_gene: TRBJ2-7

CDR3nt: TGCGCCAGCAGCTTTAGCGGGAGGGCACTTTACAATGAGCAGTTCTTC
CDR3aa: CASSFSGRALYNEQFF
v_gene: TRBV5-1
len: 16
d_gene: TRBD2
abundance: once
j_gene: TRBJ2-1

CDR3nt: TGCGCCAGCAGCTCAAGGACCCAAGAGACCCAGTACTTC
CDR3aa: CASSSRTQETQYF
v_gene: TRBV5-1
len: 13
d_gene: NA
abundance: NA
j_gene: TRBJ2-5

CDR3nt: TGTGCCAGTAGCCCACTAGACAGATACAATGAGCAGTTCTTC
CDR3aa: CASSPLDRYNEQFF
v_gene: TRBV19
len: 14
d_gene: NA
abundance: NA
j_gene: TRBJ2-1

CDR3nt: TGCGCCAGCAGCCAAGGAGGACAGCGCATCGGTACCTACGAGCAGTACTTC
CDR3aa: CASSQGGQRIGTYEQYF
v_gene: TRBV4-1
len: 17
d_gene: NA
abundance: NA
j_gene: TRBJ2-7

CDR3nt: TGTGCCAGCAGTTTAGACAGCACCTCACAAGAGACCCAGTACTTC
CDR3aa: CASSLDSTSQETQYF
v_gene: TRBV5-4
len: 15
d_gene: NA
abundance: NA
j_gene: TRBJ2-5